The 17 T cell receptor beta chains reported below all come from one sample, sequenced in a study of T cell responses to AZD1222 COVID-19 vaccine. Only in-frame clones appear in the TCRdb table, and some are missing; sequencing was by immunoSEQ multiplex PCR. Found here are under 150,000 clones, 80% to 95% of them singletons; the top ten hold approximately 5.4%. The material was peripheral blood, obtained on day 0 of AZD1222 vaccination. These receptors were obtained from an adult in good health.

The V gene is TRBV4-1, the J gene TRBJ2-1; unclear D gene. V gave up 3 bases and J gave up 8 bases, with 8 bases separating them. The CDR3 is 12 residues long. Germline V CDR1 and CDR2: MGHRA, YSYEKL. The CDR3 nucleotides read TGCGCCAGCAGCCACCGGTCGGATGAGCAGTTCTTC. Translated, it gives CASSHRSDEQFF.

The chain links TRBV20-1 to TRBJ2-1, with TRBD2 matching over 8 bases. The CDR3 runs 14 residues. V trimming: 3 bases; J trimming: 4 bases; junction bases outside the gene matches: 5. Germline V gene sequence: CDR1 DFQATT, CDR2 SNEGSKA (reference sequence). The CDR3 DNA follows: TGCAGTGCTAGTAAACTAGCGGTATACAATGAGCAGTTCTTC. Protein sequence: CSASKLAVYNEQFF.

V and J are TRBV2 and TRBJ1-6; D is perhaps TRBD1 (5 bases). Between the trimmed V and J ends, which lost 6 bases and 7 bases, there was a span of 13 bases. The germline CDR1 and CDR2 sequences are SNHLY and FYNNEI. The CDR3 sequence is 14 residues long. The CDR3 nucleotides read TGTGCCAGCAGGGGGAGACAGTCGAATTCACCCCTCCACTTT. Residues: CASRGRQSNSPLHF.

J is TRBJ2-3 and V is TRBV2; 11 nucleotides agree with TRBD2. J lost 0 bases, V lost 4 bases, and 3 bases had no gene match. The CDR3 contains 16 residues. Germline CDR1 is SNHLY and CDR2 is FYNNEI. CDR3 protein: CASSASSGGSTDTQYF. DNA for the CDR3: TGTGCCAGCAGTGCATCTAGCGGGGGGAGCACAGATACGCAGTATTTT.

The chain uses TRBV6-5 and TRBJ1-5, with 10 bases lining up with TRBD1. The CDR3 totals 15 residues. The germline gives CDR1 MNHEY, CDR2 SVGAGI. Losses at the gene ends were 6 bases for V and 6 bases for J; bases not matched to a gene: 8. Here the CDR3 DNA reads TGTGCCAGCAGAGTAGGACAGGGGGGCCTTCAGCCCCAGCATTTT. Its translation: CASRVGQGGLQPQHF.

The chain employs TRBV15 and TRBJ1-4; 7 positions agree with TRBD1. The ends lost 0 bases at V and 4 bases at J; junction bases unmatched: 8. The CDR3 runs 17 residues. Germline-derived CDR1 and CDR2 are LNHNV and YYDKDF (reference sequence). CDR3 sequence (DNA): TGTGCCACCAGCAGAGAAGGGAAGGGGGCGTTTAATGAAAAACTGTTTTTT. Translating gives CATSREGKGAFNEKLFF.

This clone was seen just once. The chain employs TRBV11-2 and TRBJ2-5; 10 nucleotides align to TRBD2. Germline lookup yields CDR1 SGHAT and CDR2 FQNNGV. V dropped 5 bases and J dropped 5; count of bases not matched to a gene: 11. This CDR3 is built from 16 residues. The CDR3 DNA sequence: TGTGCCAGCAGCCCAGATCTAGCGGGAGCAGCGGAGACCCAGTACTTC. Its protein is CASSPDLAGAAETQYF. Full variable domain (outside the CDR3, taken from reference TRBV11-2 and TRBJ2-5): EAGVAQSPRYKIIEKRQSVAFWCNPISGHATLYWYQQILGQGPKLLIQFQNNGVVDDSQLPKDRFSAERLKGVDSTLKIQPAKLEDSAVYLCASSPDLAGAAETQYFGPGTRLLVL.

The chain carries TRBV3-1 (or the pseudogene TRBV3-2) and TRBJ2-3, with 8 nucleotides matching TRBD2. The V gene end was trimmed by 3 bases and the J gene end by 5 bases; junction bases not matched to a gene: 4. This CDR3 contains 14 residues. Germline CDR1 LGHDT, CDR2 YNNKEL (reference sequence). CDR3 amino acids: CASSQRGDQDTQYF. The CDR3 coding sequence is TGTGCCAGCAGCCAGCGGGGGGATCAAGATACGCAGTATTTT.

The V call is TRBV13, the J call TRBJ2-2; 10 bases fit TRBD1. V was clipped by 6 bases and J by 5 bases; unmatched bases: 9. The germline V gene has CDR1 PRHDT and CDR2 FYEKMQ (reference sequence). The CDR3 has 16 residues. This CDR3 is CASSPPGQGRTGELFF. The CDR3 DNA reads TGTGCCAGCAGTCCTCCGGGACAGGGGAGGACCGGGGAGCTGTTTTTT.

Only a few counts were recorded for this clone. V gene TRBV29-1 combines with J gene TRBJ2-2, with TRBD1 matching over 7 bases. Germline-derived CDR1 and CDR2 are SQVTM and ANQGSEA. The trim removed 5 bases at V and 0 bases at J, leaving 6 bases unmatched. This CDR3 comprises 15 residues. The DNA for the CDR3 is TGCAGCGTTATACAGGGGCCTGCGAACACCGGGGAGCTGTTTTTT. This encodes CSVIQGPANTGELFF.

The chain employs TRBV2 and TRBJ2-3; TRBD1 is a possible D gene (6 bases). The germline gives CDR1 SNHLY, CDR2 FYNNEI. The germline V and J ends were trimmed by 6 bases and 0 bases, with 16 bases remaining between them. The length of the CDR3 is 16 residues. CDR3 region: CASRDRFLTSTDTQYF. The CDR3 DNA is TGTGCCAGCAGAGACAGGTTTCTTACTAGCACAGATACGCAGTATTTT.

The J gene is TRBJ1-2, the V gene TRBV6-6; possibly TRBD1 for D (6 bases). CDR3 size: 13 residues. V dropped 6 bases and J dropped 7 bases, with 15 bases sitting between them. Germline V lookup: CDR1 MNHNY, CDR2 SVGAGI (reference sequence). CDR3 in DNA: TGTGCCAGCAGCCAGGACAGCGTCCGTGGCTACACCTTC. Residues: CASSQDSVRGYTF.

This clone was recorded only once. V and J are TRBV7-9 and TRBJ2-1; possible D gene TRBD2, 5 bases. Between the trimmed V and J ends, which lost 3 bases and 1 base, there was a span of 13 bases. This CDR3 spans 16 amino acids. Germline assignment: CDR1 SEHNR and CDR2 FQNEAQ (reference sequence). The CDR3 protein is CASSLRPGESYNEQFF. Written as DNA, the CDR3 is TGTGCCAGCAGCTTGCGCCCCGGGGAGTCCTACAATGAGCAGTTCTTC.

This clone was counted once. The chain employs TRBV5-8 and TRBJ1-5, with 12 positions matching TRBD1. Germline V gene data show CDR1 as SGHTS and CDR2 as YDEGEE. The CDR3 extends over 16 amino acids. The V segment lost 2 bases and the J segment 6 bases; nucleotides outside the gene matches: 6. The CDR3 DNA is TGTGCCAGCAGCTTTCGGGACAGGGGGCCAAGTCAGCCCCAGCATTTT. Protein product: CASSFRDRGPSQPQHF.

This chain links TRBV3-1 (or the pseudogene TRBV3-2) with TRBJ2-7; 10 nucleotides align to TRBD2. CDR3 length: 14 amino acids. V was clipped by 4 bases and J by 6 bases; unmatched bases: 6. Germline CDR1 and CDR2: LGHDT and YNNKEL (reference sequence). The CDR3 loop reads CASSLTSGLREQYF. DNA for the CDR3: TGTGCCAGCAGCCTGACTAGCGGGTTACGCGAGCAGTACTTC.

This clone was seen only once. CDR3 protein: CASRRSNNQPQHF. DNA for the CDR3: TGTGCCAGCAGACGCAGTAACAATCAGCCCCAGCATTTT. This chain joins TRBV2 and TRBJ1-5; D is ambiguous. The CDR3 has 13 amino acids. Germline V gene sequence: CDR1 SNHLY, CDR2 FYNNEI. Trimming cost V 6 bases and J 3 bases, with 9 bases left between them.

This clone showed up just once. The rearrangement joins TRBV9 to TRBJ1-1; no clear D gene. Per germline, CDR1 SGDLS and CDR2 YYNGEE. V lost 3 bases and J 1 base, leaving 10 bases between the germline ends. The CDR3 spans 14 residues. DNA of the CDR3: TGTGCCAGCAGCGGGCAGGTAGCGAACACTGAAGCTTTCTTT. Protein: CASSGQVANTEAFF.